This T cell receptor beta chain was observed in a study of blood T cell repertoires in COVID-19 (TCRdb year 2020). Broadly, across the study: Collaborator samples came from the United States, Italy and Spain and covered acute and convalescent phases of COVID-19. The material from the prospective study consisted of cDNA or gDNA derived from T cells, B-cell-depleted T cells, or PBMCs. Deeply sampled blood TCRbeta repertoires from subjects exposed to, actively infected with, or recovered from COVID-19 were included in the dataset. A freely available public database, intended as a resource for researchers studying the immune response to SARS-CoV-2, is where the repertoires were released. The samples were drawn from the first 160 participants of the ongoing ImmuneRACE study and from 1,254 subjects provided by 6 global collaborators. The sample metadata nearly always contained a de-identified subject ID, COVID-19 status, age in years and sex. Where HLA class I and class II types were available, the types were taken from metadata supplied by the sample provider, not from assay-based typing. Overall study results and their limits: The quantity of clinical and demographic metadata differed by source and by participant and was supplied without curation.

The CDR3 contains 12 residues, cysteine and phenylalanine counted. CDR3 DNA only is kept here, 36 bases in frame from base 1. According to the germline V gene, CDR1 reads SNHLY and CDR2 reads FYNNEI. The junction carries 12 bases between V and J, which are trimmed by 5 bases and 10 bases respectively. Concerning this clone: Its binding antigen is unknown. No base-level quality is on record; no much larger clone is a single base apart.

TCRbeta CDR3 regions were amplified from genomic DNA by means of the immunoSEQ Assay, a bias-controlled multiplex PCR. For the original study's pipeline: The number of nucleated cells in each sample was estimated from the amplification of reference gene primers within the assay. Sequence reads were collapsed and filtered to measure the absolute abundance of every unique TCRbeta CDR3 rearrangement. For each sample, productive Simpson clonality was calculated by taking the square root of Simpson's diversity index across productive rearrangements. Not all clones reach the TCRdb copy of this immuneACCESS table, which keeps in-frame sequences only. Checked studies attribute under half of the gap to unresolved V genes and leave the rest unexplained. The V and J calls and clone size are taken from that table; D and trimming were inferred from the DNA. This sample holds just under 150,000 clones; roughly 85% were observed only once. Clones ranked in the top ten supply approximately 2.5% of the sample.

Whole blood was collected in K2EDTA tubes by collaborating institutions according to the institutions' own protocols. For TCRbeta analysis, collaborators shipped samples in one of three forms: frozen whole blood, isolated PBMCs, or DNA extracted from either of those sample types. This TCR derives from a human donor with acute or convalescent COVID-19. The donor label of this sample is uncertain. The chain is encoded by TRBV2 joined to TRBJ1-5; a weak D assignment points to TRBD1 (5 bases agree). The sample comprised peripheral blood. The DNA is TGTGCCAGCAGTCTCCGGGGGGAACCCCAGCATTTT. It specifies CASSLRGEPQHF.